This T cell receptor (beta chain) was found in a study of cytomegalovirus exposure and HLA in healthy donors. The CDR3 contains 17 residues. In germline, CDR1 is SGHVS, CDR2 FQNEAQ. Unmatched junction bases numbered 9, after V lost 0 bases and J lost 4 bases. The PCR was carried out with 60 Vbeta primers and 13 Jbeta primers. Sequencing was performed with immunoSEQ multiplex PCR; in TCRdb, only in-frame clones are kept and a portion is missing. The repertoire has approximately 160,000 clones, over 65% of them found once; the top ten carry approximately 2.8%. V is TRBV7-8 and J is TRBJ2-3; TRBD2 agrees at 8 bases. The specimen sequenced was PBMCs. The TCR was taken from a woman aged 40 to 55 in good health and CMV-seropositive. CDR3 sequence: CASSLAAGGAGADTQYF. CDR3 in DNA: TGTGCCAGCAGCTTAGCGGCGGGAGGAGCGGGAGCAGATACGCAGTATTTT.